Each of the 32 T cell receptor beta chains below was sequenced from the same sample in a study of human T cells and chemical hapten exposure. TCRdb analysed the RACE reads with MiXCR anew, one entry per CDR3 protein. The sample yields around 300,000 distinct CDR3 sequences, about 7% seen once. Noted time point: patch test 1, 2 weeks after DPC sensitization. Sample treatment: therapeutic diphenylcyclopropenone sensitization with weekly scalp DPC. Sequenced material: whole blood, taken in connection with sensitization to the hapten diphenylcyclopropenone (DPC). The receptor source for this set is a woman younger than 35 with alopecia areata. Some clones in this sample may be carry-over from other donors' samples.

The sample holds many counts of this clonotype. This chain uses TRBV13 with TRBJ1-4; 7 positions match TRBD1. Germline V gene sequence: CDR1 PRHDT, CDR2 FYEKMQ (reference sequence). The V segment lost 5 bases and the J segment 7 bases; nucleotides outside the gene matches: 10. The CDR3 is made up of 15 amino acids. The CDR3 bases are TGTGCCAGCAGCCAGAAAGGGGGCGGAGGTGAAAAACTGTTTTTT. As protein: CASSQKGGGGEKLFF.

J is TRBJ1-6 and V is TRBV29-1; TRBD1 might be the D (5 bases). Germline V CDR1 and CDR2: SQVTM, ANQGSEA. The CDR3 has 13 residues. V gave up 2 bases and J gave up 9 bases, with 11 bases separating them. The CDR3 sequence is CSVEQGSGSPLHF. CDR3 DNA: TGCAGCGTTGAACAGGGTTCAGGTTCACCCCTCCACTTT.

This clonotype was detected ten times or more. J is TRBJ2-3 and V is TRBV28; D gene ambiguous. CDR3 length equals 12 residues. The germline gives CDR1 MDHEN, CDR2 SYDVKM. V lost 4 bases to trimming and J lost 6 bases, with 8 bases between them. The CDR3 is CASSSPSDTQYF. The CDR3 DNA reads TGTGCCAGCAGTTCCCCTTCGGATACGCAGTATTTT.

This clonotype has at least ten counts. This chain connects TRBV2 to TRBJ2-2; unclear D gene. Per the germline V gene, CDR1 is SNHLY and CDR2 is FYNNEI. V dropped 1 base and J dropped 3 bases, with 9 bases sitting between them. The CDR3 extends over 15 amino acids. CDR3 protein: CASSEGSGDTGELFF. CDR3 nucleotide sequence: TGTGCCAGCAGTGAAGGGTCTGGGGACACCGGGGAGCTGTTTTTT.

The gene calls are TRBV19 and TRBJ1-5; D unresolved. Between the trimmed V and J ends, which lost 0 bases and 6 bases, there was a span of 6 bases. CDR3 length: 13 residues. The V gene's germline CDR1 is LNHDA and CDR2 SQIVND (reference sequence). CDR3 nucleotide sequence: TGTGCCAGTAGTATAGATATTATTCAGCCCCAGCATTTT. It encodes CASSIDIIQPQHF.

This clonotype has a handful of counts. CDR3 nucleotides: TGCGCCAGCAGCCAAGACCTGAAGGGGGGGCCAGGGCTAAATGAGCAGTTCTTC. Translated, it gives CASSQDLKGGPGLNEQFF. V is TRBV4-3 and J is TRBJ2-1; D is perhaps TRBD2 (7 bases). The V and J ends lost 0 bases and 7 bases respectively, with 22 bases between them. CDR3 length equals 18 residues. The germline gives CDR1 LGHNA, CDR2 YSLEER.

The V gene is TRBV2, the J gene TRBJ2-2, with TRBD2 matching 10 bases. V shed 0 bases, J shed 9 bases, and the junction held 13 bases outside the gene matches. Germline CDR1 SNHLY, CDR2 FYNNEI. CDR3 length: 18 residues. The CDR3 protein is CASSEAVIAGGSSRELFF. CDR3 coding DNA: TGTGCCAGCAGTGAAGCGGTAATAGCGGGGGGATCGAGCAGGGAGCTGTTTTTT.

CDR3 DNA sequence: TGCAGTGCTAGATTCCGGGGGGGCCCCTACAATGAGCAGTTCTTC. Encoded protein: CSARFRGGPYNEQFF. The V gene is TRBV20-1, the J gene TRBJ2-1; TRBD2 agrees at 8 bases. CDR3 size: 15 residues. Per the germline V gene, CDR1 is DFQATT and CDR2 is SNEGSKA (reference sequence). The ends lost 2 bases at V and 2 bases at J; junction bases unmatched: 5.

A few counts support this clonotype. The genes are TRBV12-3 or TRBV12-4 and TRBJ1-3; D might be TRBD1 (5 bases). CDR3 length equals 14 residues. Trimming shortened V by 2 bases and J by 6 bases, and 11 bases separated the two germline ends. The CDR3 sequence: CASSLRGMANTIYF. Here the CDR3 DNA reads TGTGCCAGCAGTTTACGGGGGATGGCAAACACCATATATTTT.

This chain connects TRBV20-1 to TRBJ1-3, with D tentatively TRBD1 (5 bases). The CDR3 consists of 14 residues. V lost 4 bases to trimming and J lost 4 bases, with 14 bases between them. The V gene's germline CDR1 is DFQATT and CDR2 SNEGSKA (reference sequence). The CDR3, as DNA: TGCAGTGCTATGACCGGGGCTCTCGGAAACACCATATATTTT. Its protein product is CSAMTGALGNTIYF.

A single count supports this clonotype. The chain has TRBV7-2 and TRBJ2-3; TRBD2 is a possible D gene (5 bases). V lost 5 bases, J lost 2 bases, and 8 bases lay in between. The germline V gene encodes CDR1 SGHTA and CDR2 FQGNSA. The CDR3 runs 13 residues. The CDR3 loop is CASSDGVTDTQYF. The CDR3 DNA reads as TGTGCCAGCAGCGACGGGGTCACAGATACGCAGTATTTT.

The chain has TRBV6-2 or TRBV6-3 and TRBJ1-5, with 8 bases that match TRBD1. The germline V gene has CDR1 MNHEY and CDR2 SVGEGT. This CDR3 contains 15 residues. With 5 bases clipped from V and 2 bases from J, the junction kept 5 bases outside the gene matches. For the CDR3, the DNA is TGTGCCAGCAGTAGGACAGGGAAAGGCAATCAGCCCCAGCATTTT. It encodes CASSRTGKGNQPQHF.

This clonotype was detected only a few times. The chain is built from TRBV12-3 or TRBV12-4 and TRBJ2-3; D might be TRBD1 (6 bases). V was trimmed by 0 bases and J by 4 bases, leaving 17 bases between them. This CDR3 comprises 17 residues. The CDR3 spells CASSLASTLQGADTQYF. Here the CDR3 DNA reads TGTGCCAGCAGTTTAGCGTCAACTTTACAGGGCGCAGATACGCAGTATTTT.

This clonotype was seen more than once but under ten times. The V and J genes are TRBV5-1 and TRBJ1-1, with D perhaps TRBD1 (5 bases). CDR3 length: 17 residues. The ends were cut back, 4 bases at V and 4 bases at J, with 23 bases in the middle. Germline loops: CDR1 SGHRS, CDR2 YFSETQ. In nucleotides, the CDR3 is TGCGCCAGCAGCCTGACAGCCACTTCATTCTTGGGCACTGAAGCTTTCTTT. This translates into CASSLTATSFLGTEAFF.

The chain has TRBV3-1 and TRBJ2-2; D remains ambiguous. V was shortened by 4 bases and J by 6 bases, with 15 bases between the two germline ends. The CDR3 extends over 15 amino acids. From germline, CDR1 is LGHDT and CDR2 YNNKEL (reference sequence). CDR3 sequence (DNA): TGTGCCAGCAGCCTTTCCCCTGGGCCATCCGGGGAGCTGTTTTTT. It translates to CASSLSPGPSGELFF.

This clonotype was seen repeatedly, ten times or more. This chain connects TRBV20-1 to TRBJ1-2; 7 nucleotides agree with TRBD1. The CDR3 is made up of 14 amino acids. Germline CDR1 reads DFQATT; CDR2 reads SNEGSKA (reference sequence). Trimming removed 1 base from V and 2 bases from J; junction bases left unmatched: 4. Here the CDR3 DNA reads TGCAGTGCTAGAGGATCAGGGGGAAACTATGGCTACACCTTC. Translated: CSARGSGGNYGYTF.

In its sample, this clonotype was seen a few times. CDR3 residues: CASSLVGTDYGYTF. The CDR3 DNA reads TGTGCCAGCAGTTTGGTTGGGACCGACTATGGCTACACCTTC. The chain is built from TRBV28 and TRBJ1-2, with TRBD1 as a possible D gene (5 bases). Germline V gene lookup returns CDR1 MDHEN and CDR2 SYDVKM. The CDR3 has 14 residues. V was trimmed by 3 bases and J by 3 bases, leaving 11 bases between them.

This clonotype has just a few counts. The CDR3 loop is CARQSDRENSPLHF. The CDR3, as DNA: TGTGCCAGACAGTCGGACAGGGAGAATTCACCCCTCCACTTT. The chain carries TRBV2 and TRBJ1-6; 8 bases are shared with TRBD1. Germline V gene data show CDR1 as SNHLY and CDR2 as FYNNEI. The CDR3 extends over 14 amino acids. The junction had 8 bases not matched to a gene; V was cut back by 9 bases and J by 7 bases.

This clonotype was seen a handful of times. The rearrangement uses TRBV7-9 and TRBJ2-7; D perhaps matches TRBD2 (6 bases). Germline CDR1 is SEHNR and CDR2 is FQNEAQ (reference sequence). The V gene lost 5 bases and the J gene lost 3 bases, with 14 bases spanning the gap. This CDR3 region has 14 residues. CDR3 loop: CASSPEGGYYEQYF. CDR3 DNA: TGTGCCAGCAGCCCTGAGGGAGGTTACTACGAGCAGTACTTC.

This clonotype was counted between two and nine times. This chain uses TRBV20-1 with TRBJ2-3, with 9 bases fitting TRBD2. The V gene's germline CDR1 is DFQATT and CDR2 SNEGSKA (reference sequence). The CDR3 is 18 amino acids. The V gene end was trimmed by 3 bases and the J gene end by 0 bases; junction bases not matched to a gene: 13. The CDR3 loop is CSARVASGEGGSTDTQYF. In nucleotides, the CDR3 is TGCAGTGCTAGGGTCGCTAGCGGGGAAGGAGGAAGCACAGATACGCAGTATTTT.

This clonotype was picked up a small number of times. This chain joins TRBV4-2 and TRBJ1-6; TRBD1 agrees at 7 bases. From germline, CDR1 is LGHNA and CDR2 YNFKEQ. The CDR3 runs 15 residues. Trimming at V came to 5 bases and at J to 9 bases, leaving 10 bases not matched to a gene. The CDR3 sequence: CASSDRDSLGSPLHF. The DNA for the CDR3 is TGTGCCAGCAGCGACCGGGACAGTCTTGGTTCACCCCTCCACTTT.

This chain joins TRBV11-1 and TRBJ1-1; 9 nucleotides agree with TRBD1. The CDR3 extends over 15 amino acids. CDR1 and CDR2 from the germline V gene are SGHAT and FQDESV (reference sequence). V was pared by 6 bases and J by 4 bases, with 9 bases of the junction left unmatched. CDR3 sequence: CASSFGGTGPTEAFF. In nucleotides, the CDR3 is TGTGCCAGCAGTTTCGGAGGGACAGGGCCCACTGAAGCTTTCTTT.

The DNA of the CDR3 is TGTGCCAGCAGCTTAGGTGGCCGGGGTCCACCCCTCCACTTT. This translates into CASSLGGRGPPLHF. The chain recombines TRBV7-2 with TRBJ1-6; D remains unclear. This CDR3 region has 14 residues. Trimming removed 1 base from V and 11 bases from J, with 12 bases in between. The V gene's germline CDR1 is SGHTA and CDR2 FQGNSA.

CDR3 sequence (DNA): TGCGCCAGCAGCTCGGGACAGGTGACAGTTAATGAAAAACTGTTTTTT. It is translated as CASSSGQVTVNEKLFF. This sequence joins TRBV5-1 and TRBJ1-4; 8 positions match TRBD1. V trimming: 3 bases; J trimming: 4 bases; junction bases outside the gene matches: 8. Germline V CDR1 and CDR2: SGHRS, YFSETQ. This CDR3 is 16 amino acids long. Looking up the rest from reference TRBV5-1 and TRBJ1-4 gives the full variable domain: KAGVTQTPRYLIKTRGQQVTLSCSPISGHRSVSWYQQTPGQGLQFLFEYFSETQRNKGNFPGRFSGRQFSNSRSEMNVSTLELGDSALYLCASSSGQVTVNEKLFFGSGTQLSVL.

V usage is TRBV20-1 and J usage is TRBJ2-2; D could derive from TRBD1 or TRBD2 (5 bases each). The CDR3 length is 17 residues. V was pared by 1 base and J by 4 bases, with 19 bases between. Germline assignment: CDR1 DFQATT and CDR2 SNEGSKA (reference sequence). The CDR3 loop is CSARGKRGAGTTGELFF. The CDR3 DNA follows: TGCAGTGCTAGAGGGAAGAGAGGCGCCGGGACCACCGGGGAGCTGTTTTTT.

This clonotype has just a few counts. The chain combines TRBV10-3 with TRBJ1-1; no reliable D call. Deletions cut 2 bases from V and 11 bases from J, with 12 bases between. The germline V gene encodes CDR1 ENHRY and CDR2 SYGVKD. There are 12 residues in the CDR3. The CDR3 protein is CAISEPPMAAFF. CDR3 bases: TGTGCCATCAGTGAGCCTCCTATGGCCGCTTTCTTT.

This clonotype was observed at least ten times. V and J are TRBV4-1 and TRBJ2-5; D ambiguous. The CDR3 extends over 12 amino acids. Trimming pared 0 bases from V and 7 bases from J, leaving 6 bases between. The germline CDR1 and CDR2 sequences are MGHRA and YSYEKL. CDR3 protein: CASSQEGRTQYF. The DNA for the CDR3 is TGCGCCAGCAGCCAAGAAGGACGGACCCAGTACTTC.

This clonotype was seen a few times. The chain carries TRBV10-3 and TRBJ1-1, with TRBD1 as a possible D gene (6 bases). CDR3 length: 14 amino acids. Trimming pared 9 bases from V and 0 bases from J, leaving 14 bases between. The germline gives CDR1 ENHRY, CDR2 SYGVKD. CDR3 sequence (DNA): TGTGCCATTAAGGGACACTCCATGAACACTGAAGCTTTCTTT. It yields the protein CAIKGHSMNTEAFF.

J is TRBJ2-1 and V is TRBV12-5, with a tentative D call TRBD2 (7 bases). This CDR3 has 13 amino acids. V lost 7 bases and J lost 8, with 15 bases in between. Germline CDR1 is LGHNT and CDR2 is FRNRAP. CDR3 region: CASAVGGGDEQFF. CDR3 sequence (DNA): TGTGCTAGTGCCGTGGGAGGGGGTGATGAGCAGTTCTTC. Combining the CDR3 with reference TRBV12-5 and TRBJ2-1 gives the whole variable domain DARVTQTPRHKVTEMGQEVTMRCQPILGHNTVFWYRQTMMQGLELLAYFRNRAPLDDSGMPKDRFSAEMPDATLATLKIQPSEPRDSAVYFCASAVGGGDEQFFGPGTRLTVL.

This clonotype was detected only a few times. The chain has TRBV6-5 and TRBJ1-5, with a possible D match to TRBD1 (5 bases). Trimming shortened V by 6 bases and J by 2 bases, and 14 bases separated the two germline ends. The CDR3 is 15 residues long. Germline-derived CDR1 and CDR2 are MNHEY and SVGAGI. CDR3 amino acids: CASRRGKVGNQPQHF. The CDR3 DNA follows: TGTGCCAGCAGGCGGGGGAAAGTAGGCAATCAGCCCCAGCATTTT.

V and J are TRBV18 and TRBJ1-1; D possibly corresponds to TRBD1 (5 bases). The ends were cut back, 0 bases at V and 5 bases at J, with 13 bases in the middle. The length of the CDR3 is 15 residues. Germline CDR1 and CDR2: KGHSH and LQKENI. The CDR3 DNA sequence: TGTGCCAGCTCACCACCCACCCCTGGGGGGACTGAAGCTTTCTTT. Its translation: CASSPPTPGGTEAFF.

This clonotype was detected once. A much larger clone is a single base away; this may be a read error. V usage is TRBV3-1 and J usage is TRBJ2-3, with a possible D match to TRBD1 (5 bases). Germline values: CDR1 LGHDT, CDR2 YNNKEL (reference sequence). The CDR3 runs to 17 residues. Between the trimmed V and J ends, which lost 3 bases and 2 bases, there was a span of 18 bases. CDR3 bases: TGTGCCAGCAGCCACCTCCCCCCTACGACAGACACAGATACGCAGTATTTT. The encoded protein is CASSHLPPTTDTDTQYF.